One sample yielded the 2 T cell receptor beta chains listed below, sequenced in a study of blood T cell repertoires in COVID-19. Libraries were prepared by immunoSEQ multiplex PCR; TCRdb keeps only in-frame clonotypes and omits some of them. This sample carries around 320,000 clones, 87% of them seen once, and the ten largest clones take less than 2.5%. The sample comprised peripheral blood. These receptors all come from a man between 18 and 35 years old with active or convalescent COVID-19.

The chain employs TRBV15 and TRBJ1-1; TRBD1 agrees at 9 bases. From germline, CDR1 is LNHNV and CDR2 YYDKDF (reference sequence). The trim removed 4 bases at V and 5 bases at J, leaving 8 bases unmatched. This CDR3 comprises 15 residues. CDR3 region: CATSTRDRDGTEAFF. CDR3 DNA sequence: TGTGCCACCAGCACGAGGGACAGGGATGGGACTGAAGCTTTCTTT. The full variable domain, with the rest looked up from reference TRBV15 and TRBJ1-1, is DAMVIQNPRYQVTQFGKPVTLSCSQTLNHNVMYWYQQKSSQAPKLLFHYYDKDFNNEADTPDNFQSRRPNTSFCFLDIRSPGLGDTAMYLCATSTRDRDGTEAFFGQGTRLTVV.

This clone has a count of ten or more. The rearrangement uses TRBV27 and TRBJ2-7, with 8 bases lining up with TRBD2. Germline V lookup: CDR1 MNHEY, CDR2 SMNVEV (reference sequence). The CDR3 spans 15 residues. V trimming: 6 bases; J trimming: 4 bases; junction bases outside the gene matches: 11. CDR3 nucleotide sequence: TGTGCCAGCAGACTAAATAGCGGGGTATTTTACGAGCAGTACTTC. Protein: CASRLNSGVFYEQYF.